Included here is one TCR beta chain sequence, with context. Its target is not known. The data were taken from a study of identifying expanded T cells in peripheral blood. Assay used: immunoSEQ multiplex PCR; TCRdb lists only in-frame clones, some missing. The sample contains about 78,000 clones, approximately 85% of which appear only once. CDR1 and CDR2 (germline): SGHVS, FNYEAQ. This CDR3 is 14 amino acids long. V lost 2 bases, J lost 0 bases, and 7 bases lay in between. No infections or other immune events were documented during collection. The study, taken as a whole, reports: About 1.3 clones differed between technical replicates, versus around 15 and 18 over time. Across healthy donors, higher total template counts meant significantly greater approximately two-week count variance.

Sequencing used blood. The receptor comes from a person between 18 and 69 years old in good health. This chain links TRBV7-6 with TRBJ1-1, with D possibly being TRBD1 (5 bases). The CDR3 spells CASSLRGLNTEAFF. The CDR3 coding sequence is TGTGCCAGCAGCTTAAGGGGTCTGAACACTGAAGCTTTCTTT.